A single sample is the source of the 27 T cell receptor beta chains below, sequenced in a study of CD8+ T cells in alopecia areata. Noted treatment: oral pan-JAK inhibitor, 5-10 mg twice daily. Following RNA extraction, reverse transcription yielded cDNA that acted as the sequencing template. Sequenced by immunoSEQ multiplex PCR; TCRdb stores in-frame clones only, minus some. The data contain 200,000 to 250,000 clones, more than 55% of them seen just once; the ten biggest clones take up roughly 1.2%. The sequences come from CD4+ T cells sorted from blood, collected at approximately week 45, from a patient treated with tofacitinib. The receptors were gathered from a human donor with alopecia areata.

At least ten counts were recorded for this clone. V is TRBV13 and J is TRBJ1-6, with D tentatively TRBD1 (6 bases). Deletions cut 5 bases from V and 8 bases from J, with 16 bases between. Germline V gene lookup returns CDR1 PRHDT and CDR2 FYEKMQ (reference sequence). This CDR3 comprises 15 residues. The CDR3 DNA reads TGTGCCAGCAGCCTGGGGGGGGCTGACGATTCACCCCTCCACTTT. Encoded protein: CASSLGGADDSPLHF.

The chain has TRBV30 and TRBJ1-1; D call uncertain. CDR1 is GTSNPN, CDR2 SVGIG, per germline (reference sequence). With 0 bases removed from V and 9 bases from J, the gap between germline ends came to 8 bases. CDR3 size: 11 residues. The CDR3 loop is CAWSVGSQAFF. In nucleotides, the CDR3 is TGTGCCTGGAGTGTTGGAAGTCAAGCTTTCTTT.

In this sample, this clone turned up a few times. The chain is built from TRBV29-1 and TRBJ2-2; 9 bases fit TRBD1. J gave up 4 bases and V 6 bases, and 3 bases lay outside the gene matches. Germline V gene data show CDR1 as SQVTM and CDR2 as ANQGSEA. CDR3 length equals 13 residues. CDR3 sequence: CSVTGGRTGELFF. The DNA of the CDR3 is TGCAGCGTCACAGGGGGCCGCACCGGGGAGCTGTTTTTT.

This clone appeared many times. In nucleotides, the CDR3 is TGTGCCAGCAGCGACCGGGACCCGACCATCTATGGCTACACCTTC. This codes for CASSDRDPTIYGYTF. The chain uses TRBV7-2 and TRBJ1-2; maybe TRBD1 (5 bases). The CDR3 consists of 15 residues. The germline V gene has CDR1 SGHTA and CDR2 FQGNSA. With 5 bases removed from V and 4 bases from J, the gap between germline ends came to 17 bases.

This chain joins TRBV27 and TRBJ2-7; TRBD2 might be the D (6 bases). CDR1 is MNHEY and CDR2 is SMNVEV in the germline V gene (reference sequence). The length of the CDR3 is 15 residues. The V and J ends lost 3 bases and 0 bases respectively, with 12 bases between them. The chain's CDR3 is CASSFAGGDSYEQYF. The CDR3 DNA is TGTGCCAGCAGTTTCGCTGGCGGGGACTCCTACGAGCAGTACTTC.

This clone appeared a few times. J is TRBJ1-2 and V is TRBV14, with TRBD1 identical over 8 bases. The J segment lost 7 bases and the V segment lost 0 bases, leaving 13 bases of the junction unmatched. CDR1 is SGHDN, CDR2 FVKESK, per germline. The CDR3 has 17 amino acids. DNA for the CDR3: TGTGCCAGCAGCCAAGATGGAAGGTCCGGACAGGGCTTTGGCTACACCTTC. This codes for CASSQDGRSGQGFGYTF.

Only a few counts were recorded for this clone. DNA of the CDR3: TGTGCCAGCAGCCCACCGGGGGAGCGGGGGGGCCATCGTGAGCAGTTCTTC. It specifies CASSPPGERGGHREQFF. The chain links TRBV11-1 to TRBJ2-1; TRBD2 aligns across 10 bases. The CDR3 loop spans 17 amino acids. Per the germline V gene, CDR1 is SGHAT and CDR2 is FQDESV (reference sequence). V lost 5 bases to trimming and J lost 9 bases; unmatched junction nucleotides: 16. Filled out from reference TRBV11-1 and TRBJ2-1, the complete variable domain reads EAEVAQSPRYKITEKSQAVAFWCDPISGHATLYWYRQILGQGPELLVQFQDESVVDDSQLPKDRFSAERLKGVDSTLKIQPAELGDSAMYLCASSPPGERGGHREQFFGPGTRLTVL.

The chain couples TRBV9 to TRBJ2-1; 9 bases align to TRBD2. The germline CDR1 and CDR2 sequences are SGDLS and YYNGEE. The trim removed 2 bases at V and 6 bases at J, leaving 3 bases unmatched. CDR3 size: 14 residues. This CDR3 is CASSVGTSLNEQFF. The CDR3, as DNA: TGTGCCAGCAGCGTTGGGACTAGCCTCAATGAGCAGTTCTTC.

This chain links TRBV7-2 with TRBJ2-7, with a tentative D call TRBD2 (5 bases). Germline CDR1 SGHTA, CDR2 FQGNSA. This CDR3 region has 14 residues. Trimming left V 2 bases short and J 6 bases short, with 14 bases between. The CDR3 DNA sequence: TGTGCCAGCAGCTTAACCGTTCCGGGATCCGAGCAGTACTTC. This sequence encodes CASSLTVPGSEQYF.

To note about this clone: This sample includes further DNA sequences coding for the same CDR3. The rearrangement joins TRBV7-2 to TRBJ1-2, with D unclear. The germline gives CDR1 SGHTA, CDR2 FQGNSA. CDR3 size: 13 residues. V lost 4 bases and J lost 5, with 11 bases in between. The CDR3 region has the DNA TGTGCCAGCAGCTCAGGACGAAGTTATGGCTACACCTTC. This translates into CASSSGRSYGYTF.

The gene calls are TRBV7-3 and TRBJ1-6; possible D gene TRBD1, 5 bases. CDR1 and CDR2 from the germline V gene are SGHTA and FQGTGA. V lost 2 bases, J lost 6 bases, and 14 bases lay in between. The CDR3 has 16 amino acids. This chain's CDR3 is CASSLLGRTFNSPLHF. CDR3 in DNA: TGTGCCAGCAGCTTATTGGGACGCACGTTTAATTCACCCCTCCACTTT.

This sequence joins TRBV19 and TRBJ1-5; 9 bases align to TRBD1. Trimming at V came to 1 base and at J to 6 bases, leaving 4 bases not matched to a gene. The CDR3 extends over 15 amino acids. The germline gives CDR1 LNHDA, CDR2 SQIVND (reference sequence). CDR3 sequence reads: CASSIGDRAIQPQHF. For the CDR3, the DNA is TGTGCCAGTAGTATAGGGGACAGGGCCATTCAGCCCCAGCATTTT.

This chain connects TRBV6-5 to TRBJ1-6; no clear D gene. V was pared by 4 bases and J by 6 bases, with 10 bases between. The CDR3 extends over 14 amino acids. Germline V lookup: CDR1 MNHEY, CDR2 SVGAGI. The CDR3 bases are TGTGCCAGCAGTTCTGGCCTCCTTAATTCACCCCTCCACTTT. This encodes CASSSGLLNSPLHF.

The rearrangement links TRBV5-4 to TRBJ1-1; no reliable D call. V was pared by 4 bases and J by 6 bases, with 19 bases between. This CDR3 has 15 amino acids. Germline assignment: CDR1 SGHNT and CDR2 YYREEE (reference sequence). Written as DNA, the CDR3 is TGTGCCAGCAGCCCCCGCGAAGGATCAAGCGCTGAAGCTTTCTTT. Its protein product is CASSPREGSSAEAFF.

This clone was detected a few times. V is TRBV29-1 and J is TRBJ1-2; a possible D gene is TRBD1 (6 bases). The CDR3 spans 11 residues. CDR1 is SQVTM, CDR2 ANQGSEA, per germline. Trimming removed 7 bases from V and 12 bases from J, with 18 bases in between. The CDR3 DNA follows: TGCAGCGGGGGGGAACAGGGCTCGAACACCTTC. Its translation: CSGGEQGSNTF.

The rearrangement joins TRBV19 to TRBJ1-5; D gene uncertain. The CDR3 consists of 13 residues. Trimming left V 7 bases short and J 7 bases short, with 14 bases between. In germline, CDR1 is LNHDA, CDR2 SQIVND (reference sequence). The CDR3 sequence is CASIPGPGQPQHF. The CDR3 DNA reads TGTGCCAGTATCCCGGGCCCGGGCCAGCCCCAGCATTTT.

The rearrangement uses TRBV30 and TRBJ1-2; possible D gene TRBD1, 6 bases. The CDR3 runs 13 residues. Germline V gene lookup returns CDR1 GTSNPN and CDR2 SVGIG (reference sequence). The V gene lost 5 bases and the J gene lost 2 bases, with 12 bases spanning the gap. CDR3 in DNA: TGTGCCTGGGAGACAGGTGGGAACTATGGCTACACCTTC. Translating gives CAWETGGNYGYTF.

The chain employs TRBV19 and TRBJ1-5; D gene ambiguous. The germline gives CDR1 LNHDA, CDR2 SQIVND (reference sequence). The CDR3 length is 12 residues. V lost 7 bases to trimming and J lost 5 bases, with 9 bases between them. The CDR3 sequence: CASNVLDQPQHF. CDR3 in DNA: TGTGCCAGTAATGTTCTGGATCAGCCCCAGCATTTT.

The V gene is TRBV5-1, the J gene TRBJ1-2; D gene unclear. The CDR3 extends over 11 amino acids. V was shortened by 3 bases and J by 8 bases, with 8 bases between the two germline ends. Germline V gene lookup returns CDR1 SGHRS and CDR2 YFSETQ. CDR3 sequence (DNA): TGCGCCAGCAGCTCCCGGTCCGGCTACACCTTC. Its protein is CASSSRSGYTF. The complete variable domain, with remaining parts taken from reference TRBV5-1 and TRBJ1-2, reads KAGVTQTPRYLIKTRGQQVTLSCSPISGHRSVSWYQQTPGQGLQFLFEYFSETQRNKGNFPGRFSGRQFSNSRSEMNVSTLELGDSALYLCASSSRSGYTFGSGTRLTVV.

This chain uses TRBV4-1 with TRBJ1-2, with TRBD1 identical over 7 bases. The CDR3 spans 15 residues. Trimming at V came to 1 base and at J to 4 bases, leaving 6 bases not matched to a gene. CDR1 and CDR2 from the germline V gene are MGHRA and YSYEKL. The CDR3 reads CASSQVRQGSYGYTF. Here the CDR3 DNA reads TGCGCCAGCAGCCAAGTGCGACAGGGTTCCTATGGCTACACCTTC.

This clone was recorded many times. The V call is TRBV4-1, the J call TRBJ1-2; 8 nucleotides agree with TRBD1. In germline, CDR1 is MGHRA, CDR2 YSYEKL. Unmatched junction bases numbered 8, after V lost 4 bases and J lost 7 bases. The CDR3 is 14 amino acids. The CDR3 region is CASSRPDRETGYTF. The CDR3 nucleotides are TGCGCCAGCAGCCGCCCGGACAGGGAAACTGGCTACACCTTC.

The chain recombines TRBV6-5 with TRBJ1-6; the D gene is possibly TRBD1 (5 bases). The CDR3 length is 12 residues. CDR1 and CDR2 (germline): MNHEY, SVGAGI. With 5 bases removed from V and 12 bases from J, the gap between germline ends came to 11 bases. CDR3 region: CASSERGLPLHF. DNA of the CDR3: TGTGCCAGCAGTGAGAGGGGTTTACCCCTCCACTTT.

The rearrangement links TRBV27 to TRBJ1-2; D may be TRBD1 (5 bases). Between the trimmed V and J ends, which lost 6 bases and 3 bases, there was a span of 11 bases. CDR3 length: 13 amino acids. CDR1 is MNHEY and CDR2 is SMNVEV in the germline V gene (reference sequence). The CDR3 is CASSPIGDYGYTF. Here the CDR3 DNA reads TGTGCCAGCAGCCCAATAGGGGACTATGGCTACACCTTC.

This clone was recorded only once. The rearrangement uses TRBV23-1 and TRBJ1-5; the match to TRBD1 covers 7 bases. TRBV23-1 is classed as an ORF, of uncertain function. The CDR3 is made up of 16 amino acids. With 3 bases clipped from V and 4 bases from J, the junction kept 9 bases outside the gene matches. In nucleotides, the CDR3 is TGCGCCAGCAGTCAGGGCGTGGACAGGAGAAATCAGCCCCAGCATTTT. Translated: CASSQGVDRRNQPQHF.

The gene calls are TRBV15 and TRBJ1-1; 8 positions agree with TRBD1. The CDR3 runs 14 residues. V shed 5 bases and J 7 bases; nucleotides not matched to a gene: 9. Germline V gene data show CDR1 as LNHNV and CDR2 as YYDKDF (reference sequence). CDR3 loop: CATSARLGTGEAFF. The CDR3 region has the DNA TGTGCCACCAGCGCCCGTCTTGGGACAGGTGAAGCTTTCTTT.

J is TRBJ1-1 and V is TRBV29-1; no definite D call. The V and J ends lost 6 bases and 6 bases respectively, with 11 bases between them. Germline CDR1 SQVTM, CDR2 ANQGSEA. This CDR3 spans 11 amino acids. The CDR3 loop is CSVADLPEAFF. The CDR3 DNA is TGCAGCGTCGCCGATCTCCCTGAAGCTTTCTTT. Variable domain in full (rest from reference TRBV29-1 and TRBJ1-1): SAVISQKPSRDICQRGTSLTIQCQVDSQVTMMFWYRQQPGQSLTLIATANQGSEATYESGFVIDKFPISRPNLTFSTLTVSNMSPEDSSIYLCSVADLPEAFFGQGTRLTVV.

This chain links TRBV11-2 with TRBJ1-1; D is unclear. The germline CDR1 and CDR2 sequences are SGHAT and FQNNGV. The V and J ends lost 3 bases and 2 bases respectively, with 7 bases between them. CDR3 size: 13 residues. CDR3 nucleotides: TGTGCCAGCAGCTTGGGGAGAAACACTGAAGCTTTCTTT. This translates into CASSLGRNTEAFF. The complete variable domain, with remaining parts taken from reference TRBV11-2 and TRBJ1-1, reads EAGVAQSPRYKIIEKRQSVAFWCNPISGHATLYWYQQILGQGPKLLIQFQNNGVVDDSQLPKDRFSAERLKGVDSTLKIQPAKLEDSAVYLCASSLGRNTEAFFGQGTRLTVV.